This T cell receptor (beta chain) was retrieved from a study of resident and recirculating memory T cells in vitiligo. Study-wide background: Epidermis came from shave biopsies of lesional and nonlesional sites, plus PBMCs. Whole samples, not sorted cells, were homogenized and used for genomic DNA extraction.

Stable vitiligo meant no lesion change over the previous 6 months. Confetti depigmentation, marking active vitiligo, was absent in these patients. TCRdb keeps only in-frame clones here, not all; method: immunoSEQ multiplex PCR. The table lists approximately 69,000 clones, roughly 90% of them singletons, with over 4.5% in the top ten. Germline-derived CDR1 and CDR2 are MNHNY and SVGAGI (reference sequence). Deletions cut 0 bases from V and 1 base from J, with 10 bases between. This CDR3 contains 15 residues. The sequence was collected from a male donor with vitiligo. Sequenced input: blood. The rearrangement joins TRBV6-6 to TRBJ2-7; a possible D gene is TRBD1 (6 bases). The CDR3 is CASSYSSGESYEQYF. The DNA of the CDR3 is TGTGCCAGCAGTTACTCTTCAGGGGAATCCTACGAGCAGTACTTC.